This TCR beta chain stems from a study of CD4+ T cells in melanoma. Trimming shortened V by 7 bases and J by 3 bases, and 15 bases separated the two germline ends. Germline V gives CDR1 SNHLY, CDR2 FYNNEI. There are 14 residues in the CDR3. This clone was counted a few times. Its antigen is unknown. TCRdb's copy holds only in-frame clones and misses some; the assay was immunoSEQ multiplex PCR. Found here are over 8,000 clones, about two thirds of them singletons; the top ten hold 24%. Study results and limitations: A reported correlation linked neoantigen-specific CD4+ T cells to CD8+, macrophage and B cell function. In melanoma, neoantigen-specific CD4+ T cells reportedly differed in differentiation state.

This chain uses TRBV2 with TRBJ1-2; a weak D match, TRBD1 (5 bases). The receptor's source is a human donor with melanoma. The specimen was tumor tissue. CDR3 in DNA: TGTGCCAGCACCGAAGGAGGGGATGACTATGGCTACACCTTC. It translates to CASTEGGDDYGYTF.